This entry lists 8 T cell receptor beta chains sequenced from one sample in a study of cytomegalovirus exposure and HLA in healthy donors. PCR employed 60 Vbeta and 13 Jbeta primers. The data were produced by immunoSEQ multiplex PCR, yet TCRdb's version contains in-frame clones alone and is incomplete. The table shows around 100,000 clones, with less than 70% occurring only once. The sequenced sample consisted of PBMCs. All receptors derive from a woman under 40 in good health and CMV-seronegative.

The rearrangement joins TRBV7-9 to TRBJ2-3; TRBD1 aligns across 8 bases. The CDR3 runs 16 residues. Germline CDR1 and CDR2: SEHNR and FQNEAQ (reference sequence). Unmatched junction bases numbered 5, after V lost 1 base and J lost 2 bases. The CDR3 reads CASSLGAGGFTDTQYF. CDR3 in DNA: TGTGCCAGCAGCTTAGGCGCAGGGGGCTTCACAGATACGCAGTATTTT.

The chain recombines TRBV4-1 with TRBJ2-3, with TRBD2 matching 7 bases. CDR1 is MGHRA, CDR2 YSYEKL, per germline. With 2 bases clipped from V and 3 bases from J, the junction kept 5 bases outside the gene matches. The CDR3 loop spans 15 amino acids. This CDR3 is CASSQLRLATDTQYF. Here the CDR3 DNA reads TGCGCCAGCAGCCAACTTCGACTAGCAACAGATACGCAGTATTTT.

The V gene is TRBV4-2, the J gene TRBJ2-7; 7 bases align to TRBD2. The CDR3 totals 15 residues. V shed 3 bases and J 0 bases; nucleotides not matched to a gene: 5. CDR1 LGHNA and CDR2 YNFKEQ come from the germline V gene. The CDR3 coding sequence is TGTGCCAGCAGCCACCCGGCTAGCGGCTCCTACGAGCAGTACTTC. It encodes CASSHPASGSYEQYF.

The chain combines TRBV4-3 with TRBJ1-1; D gene unclear. The V gene lost 0 bases and the J gene lost 0 bases, with 8 bases spanning the gap. Germline values: CDR1 LGHNA, CDR2 YSLEER. The CDR3 is made up of 15 amino acids. The CDR3 loop is CASSQDRHMNTEAFF. CDR3 nucleotide sequence: TGCGCCAGCAGCCAAGATCGCCACATGAACACTGAAGCTTTCTTT.

V is TRBV5-1 and J is TRBJ2-1; TRBD2 is a possible D gene (6 bases). Germline CDR1 SGHRS, CDR2 YFSETQ. This CDR3 has 15 residues. Trimming took off 5 bases at V and 4 bases at J, with 16 bases between the two ends. The CDR3 sequence: CASRQSGTSYNEQFF. The CDR3 region has the DNA TGCGCCAGCAGACAATCCGGGACTTCTTACAATGAGCAGTTCTTC.

The CDR3: CASSQDRGRWADTQYF. For the CDR3, the DNA is TGTGCCAGCAGCCAAGATAGAGGGAGGTGGGCAGATACGCAGTATTTT. The chain is built from TRBV4-2 and TRBJ2-3, with D possibly matching TRBD2 (6 bases). CDR1 and CDR2 (germline): LGHNA, YNFKEQ. Trimming removed 0 bases at V and 4 bases at J, with 14 bases between. The CDR3 loop spans 16 amino acids.

CDR3 protein: CASSFTGTVHYGYTF. DNA of the CDR3: TGCGCCAGCAGCTTCACCGGGACAGTGCATTATGGCTACACCTTC. V is TRBV5-1 and J is TRBJ1-2, with 7 bases fitting TRBD1. CDR3 length equals 15 residues. V shed 2 bases and J 5 bases; nucleotides not matched to a gene: 9. Per the germline V gene, CDR1 is SGHRS and CDR2 is YFSETQ.

This clone has a handful of counts. The chain combines TRBV7-2 with TRBJ2-7; D remains unclear. CDR1 and CDR2 from the germline V gene are SGHTA and FQGNSA. The germline V and J ends were trimmed by 3 bases and 1 base, with 19 bases remaining between them. The CDR3 has 17 residues. CDR3 bases: TGTGCCAGCAGCTTGGGTGGCGCAGGCCAGAAGTCCTACGAGCAGTACTTC. It encodes CASSLGGAGQKSYEQYF.